This T cell receptor (beta chain) appears in the sequencing data of a study of graft-versus-host responses after intestinal transplantation. Study summary: Each transplant was multivisceral, liver-intestinal, or isolated intestinal. Uniformly, recipients were administered anti-thymocyte globulin induction with subsequent tacrolimus and steroids for two to three years. Regarding the study as a whole: Within the allografts of patients who had graft-donor T cell macrochimerism, graft-versus-host to host-versus-graft clonal ratios were high. GvH clones detected in recipient marrow included some appearing first in ileum or blood.

Germline V gene data show CDR1 as GTSNPN and CDR2 as SVGIG (reference sequence). CDR3 length equals 18 residues. The J segment lost 6 bases and the V segment lost 2 bases, leaving 18 bases of the junction unmatched. Libraries were prepared by immunoSEQ multiplex PCR; TCRdb keeps only in-frame clonotypes and omits some of them. The sample includes about 150,000 clones, nearly 95% seen only once; the top ten take roughly 0.19%. A note on this clone: Antigen unknown.

V and J are TRBV30 and TRBJ2-2, with TRBD1 identical over 7 bases. The sample consisted of unstimulated CD4+ T cells sorted from spleen or lymph node cells, taken before intestinal transplant. The TCR was taken from a human donor who received an intestinal transplant. CDR3 amino acids: CAWSPLRGGSGRAGELFF. The CDR3, as DNA: TGTGCCTGGAGTCCTTTGAGAGGGGGCTCGGGACGGGCCGGGGAGCTGTTTTTT.